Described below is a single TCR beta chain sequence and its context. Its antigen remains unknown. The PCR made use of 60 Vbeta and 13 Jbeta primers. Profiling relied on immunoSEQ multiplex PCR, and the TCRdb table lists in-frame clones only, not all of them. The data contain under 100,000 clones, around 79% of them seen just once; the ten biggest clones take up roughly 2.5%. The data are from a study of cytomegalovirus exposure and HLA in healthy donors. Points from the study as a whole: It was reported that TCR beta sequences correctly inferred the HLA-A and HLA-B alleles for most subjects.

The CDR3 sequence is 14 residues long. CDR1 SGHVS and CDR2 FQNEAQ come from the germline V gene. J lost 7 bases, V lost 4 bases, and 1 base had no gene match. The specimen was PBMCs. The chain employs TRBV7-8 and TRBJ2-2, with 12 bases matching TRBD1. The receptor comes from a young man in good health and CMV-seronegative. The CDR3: CASSWDRGLGELFF. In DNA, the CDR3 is TGTGCCAGCAGCTGGGACAGGGGGCTCGGGGAGCTGTTTTTT.